The clone carrying this TCR beta chain was seen repeatedly, ten times or more. Its antigen is not identified. Read sequence stops 3 residues before the CDR3 end, and the germline J gene provides the missing end. These data are taken from a study of T cell clonality in common variable immunodeficiency. Libraries were prepared by immunoSEQ multiplex PCR; TCRdb keeps only in-frame clonotypes and omits some of them. Listed for the sample are 50,000 to 60,000 clones, none seen a single time. This CDR3 comprises 15 residues. Germline V lookup: CDR1 SGHVS, CDR2 FQNEAQ. With V trimmed by 1 base and J by 5 bases, 4 bases remained unmatched. Points from the study as a whole: Reportedly, TCR beta sequences from common variable immunodeficiency showed fewer deletions and N-nucleotide insertions. Compared with controls, CVID subjects had fewer shared TCRbeta clones.

The chain carries TRBV7-8 and TRBJ2-2; TRBD1 aligns across 7 bases. The sequence was collected from a person between 18 and 69 years old in good health. Input material: peripheral blood mononuclear cells. The sequenced part of the CDR3 DNA is TGTGCCAGCAGCTTAGAGGACAGGCGAACCGGGGAG. This translates into CASSLEDRRTGE. The whole CDR3 protein is CASSLEDRRTGELFF.